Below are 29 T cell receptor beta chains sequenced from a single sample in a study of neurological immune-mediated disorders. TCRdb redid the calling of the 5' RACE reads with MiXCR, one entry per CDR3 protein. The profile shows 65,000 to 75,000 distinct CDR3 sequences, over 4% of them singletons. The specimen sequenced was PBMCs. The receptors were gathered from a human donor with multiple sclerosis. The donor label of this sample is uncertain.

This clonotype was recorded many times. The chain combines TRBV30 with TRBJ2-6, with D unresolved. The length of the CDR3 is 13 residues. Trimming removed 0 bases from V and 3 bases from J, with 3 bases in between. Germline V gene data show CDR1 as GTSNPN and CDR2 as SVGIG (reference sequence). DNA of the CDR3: TGTGCCTGGAGTGTATTTGGGGCCAACGTCCTGACTTTC. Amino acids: CAWSVFGANVLTF.

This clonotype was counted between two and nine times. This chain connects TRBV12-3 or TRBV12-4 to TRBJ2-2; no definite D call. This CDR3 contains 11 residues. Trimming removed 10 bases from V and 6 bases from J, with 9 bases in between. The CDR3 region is CATTDSGELFF. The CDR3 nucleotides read TGTGCCACCACTGACTCCGGGGAGCTGTTTTTT.

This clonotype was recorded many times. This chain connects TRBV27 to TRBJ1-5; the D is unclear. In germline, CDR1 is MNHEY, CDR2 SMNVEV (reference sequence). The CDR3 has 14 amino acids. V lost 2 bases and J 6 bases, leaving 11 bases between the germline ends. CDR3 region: CASSLRGYGQPQHF. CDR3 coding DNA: TGTGCCAGCAGTTTACGTGGGTATGGTCAGCCCCAGCATTTT.

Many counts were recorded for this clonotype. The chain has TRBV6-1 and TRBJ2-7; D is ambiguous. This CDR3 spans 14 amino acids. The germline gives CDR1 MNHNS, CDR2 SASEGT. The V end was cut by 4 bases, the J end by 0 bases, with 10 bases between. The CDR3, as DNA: TGTGCCAGCAGTGTAGATCCCAACTCCTACGAGCAGTACTTC. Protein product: CASSVDPNSYEQYF.

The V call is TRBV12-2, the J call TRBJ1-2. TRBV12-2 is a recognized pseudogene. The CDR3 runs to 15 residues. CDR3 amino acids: CASRFYWASGYGYTF. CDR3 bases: TGTGCAAGTCGCTTCTACTGGGCCTCGGGTTATGGCTACACCTTC.

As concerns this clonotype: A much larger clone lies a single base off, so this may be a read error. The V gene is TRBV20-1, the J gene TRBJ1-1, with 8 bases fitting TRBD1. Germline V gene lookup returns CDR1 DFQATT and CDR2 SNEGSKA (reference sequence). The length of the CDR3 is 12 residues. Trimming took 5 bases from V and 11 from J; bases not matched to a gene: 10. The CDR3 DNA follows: TGCAGTGCTGGTGGACAGGGTCTCAGGGCTTTCTTT. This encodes CSAGGQGLRAFF.

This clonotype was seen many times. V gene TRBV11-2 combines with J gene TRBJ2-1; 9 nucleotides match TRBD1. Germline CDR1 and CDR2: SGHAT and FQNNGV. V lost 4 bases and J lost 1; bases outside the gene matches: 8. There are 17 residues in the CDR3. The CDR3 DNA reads TGTGCCAGCAGCTATACAGGGGGCGCGGGATCCTACAATGAGCAGTTCTTC. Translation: CASSYTGGAGSYNEQFF.

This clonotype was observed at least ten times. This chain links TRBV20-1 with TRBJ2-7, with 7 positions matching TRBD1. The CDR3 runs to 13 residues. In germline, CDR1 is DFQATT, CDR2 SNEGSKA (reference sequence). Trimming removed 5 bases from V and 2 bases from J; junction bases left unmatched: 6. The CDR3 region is CSAAPDRAYEQYF. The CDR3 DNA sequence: TGCAGTGCTGCCCCCGACAGGGCCTACGAGCAGTACTTC.

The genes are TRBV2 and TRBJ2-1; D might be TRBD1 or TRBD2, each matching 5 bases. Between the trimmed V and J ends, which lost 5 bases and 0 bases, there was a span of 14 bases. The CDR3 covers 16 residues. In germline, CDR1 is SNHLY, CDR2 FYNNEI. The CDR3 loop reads CASSLYRDGSYNEQFF. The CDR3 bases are TGTGCCAGCAGTCTCTACCGGGACGGCTCCTACAATGAGCAGTTCTTC.

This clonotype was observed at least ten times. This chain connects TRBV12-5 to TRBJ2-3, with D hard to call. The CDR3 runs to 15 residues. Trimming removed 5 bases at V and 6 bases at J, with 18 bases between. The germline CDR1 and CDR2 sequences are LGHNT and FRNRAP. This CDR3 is CASGPRVGPRDTQYF. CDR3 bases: TGTGCTAGTGGTCCCCGGGTGGGCCCTAGGGATACGCAGTATTTT.

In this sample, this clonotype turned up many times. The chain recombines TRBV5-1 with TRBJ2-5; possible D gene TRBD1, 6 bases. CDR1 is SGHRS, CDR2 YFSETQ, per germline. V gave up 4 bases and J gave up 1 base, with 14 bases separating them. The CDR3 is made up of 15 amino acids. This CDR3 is CASSATTGLQETQYF. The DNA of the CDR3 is TGCGCCAGCAGCGCTACTACAGGGCTCCAAGAGACCCAGTACTTC.

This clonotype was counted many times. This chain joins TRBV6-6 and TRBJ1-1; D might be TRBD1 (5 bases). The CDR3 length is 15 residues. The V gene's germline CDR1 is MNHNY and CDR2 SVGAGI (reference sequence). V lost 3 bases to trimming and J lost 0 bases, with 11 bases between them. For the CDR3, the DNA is TGTGCCAGCAGTTATCCGGACACCTTGAACACTGAAGCTTTCTTT. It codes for CASSYPDTLNTEAFF.

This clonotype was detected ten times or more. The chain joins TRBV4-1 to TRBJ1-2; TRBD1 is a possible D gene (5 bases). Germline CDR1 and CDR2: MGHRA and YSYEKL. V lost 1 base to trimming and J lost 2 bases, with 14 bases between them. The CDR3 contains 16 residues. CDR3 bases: TGCGCCAGCAGCCAAGGTCGAGGGGCTGCGAACTATGGCTACACCTTC. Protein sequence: CASSQGRGAANYGYTF.

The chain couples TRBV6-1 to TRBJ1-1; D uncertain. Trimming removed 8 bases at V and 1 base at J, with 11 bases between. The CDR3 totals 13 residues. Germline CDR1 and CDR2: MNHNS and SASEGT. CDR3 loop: CASHFIRNTEAFF. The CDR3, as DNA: TGTGCCAGCCACTTCATACGGAACACTGAAGCTTTCTTT.

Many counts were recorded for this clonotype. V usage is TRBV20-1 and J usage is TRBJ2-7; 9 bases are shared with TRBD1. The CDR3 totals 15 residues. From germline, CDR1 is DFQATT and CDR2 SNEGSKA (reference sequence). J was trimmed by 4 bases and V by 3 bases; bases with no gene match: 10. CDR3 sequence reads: CSASDELGQGYEQYF. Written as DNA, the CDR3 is TGCAGTGCTAGTGATGAATTGGGACAGGGATACGAGCAGTACTTC.

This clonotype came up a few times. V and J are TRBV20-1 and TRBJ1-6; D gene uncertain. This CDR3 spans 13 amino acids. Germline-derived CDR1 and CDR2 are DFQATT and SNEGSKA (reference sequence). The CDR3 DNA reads TGCGCGTCTCCGGGCTCCTATAATTCACCCCTCCACTTT. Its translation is CASPGSYNSPLHF.

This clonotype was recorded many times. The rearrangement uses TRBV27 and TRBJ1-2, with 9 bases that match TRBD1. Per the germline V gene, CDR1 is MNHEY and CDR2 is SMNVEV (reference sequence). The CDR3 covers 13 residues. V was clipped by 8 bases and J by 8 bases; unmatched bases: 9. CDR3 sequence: CASGHRGPNGYTF. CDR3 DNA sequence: TGTGCCAGCGGCCACAGGGGGCCGAACGGCTACACCTTC.

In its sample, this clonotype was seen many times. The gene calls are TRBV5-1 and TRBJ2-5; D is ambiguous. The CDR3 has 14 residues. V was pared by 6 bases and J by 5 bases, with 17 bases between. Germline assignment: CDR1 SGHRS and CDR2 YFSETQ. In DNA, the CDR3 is TGCGCCAGCAAACCCACTAAACAAGAGGAGACCCAGTACTTC. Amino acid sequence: CASKPTKQEETQYF.

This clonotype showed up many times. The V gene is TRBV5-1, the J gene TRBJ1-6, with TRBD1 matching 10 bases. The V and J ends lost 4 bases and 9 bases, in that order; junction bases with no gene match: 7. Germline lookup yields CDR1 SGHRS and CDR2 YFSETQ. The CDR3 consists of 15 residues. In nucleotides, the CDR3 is TGCGCCAGCAGCGAGAACGGACAGGGGGGTTCACCCCTCCACTTT. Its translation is CASSENGQGGSPLHF.

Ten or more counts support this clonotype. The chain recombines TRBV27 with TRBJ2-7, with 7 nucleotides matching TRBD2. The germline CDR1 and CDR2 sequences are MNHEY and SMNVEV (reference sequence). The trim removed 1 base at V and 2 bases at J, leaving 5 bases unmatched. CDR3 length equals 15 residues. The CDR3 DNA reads TGTGCCAGCAGTTTATGGGCAGCGGGACCCTACGAGCAGTACTTC. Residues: CASSLWAAGPYEQYF.

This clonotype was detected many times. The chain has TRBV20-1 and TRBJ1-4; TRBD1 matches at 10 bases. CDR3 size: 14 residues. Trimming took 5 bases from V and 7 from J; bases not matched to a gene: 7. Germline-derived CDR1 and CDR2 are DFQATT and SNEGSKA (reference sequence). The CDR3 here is CSAPDRGQFEKLFF. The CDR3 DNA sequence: TGCAGTGCTCCTGACAGGGGGCAATTTGAAAAACTGTTTTTT.

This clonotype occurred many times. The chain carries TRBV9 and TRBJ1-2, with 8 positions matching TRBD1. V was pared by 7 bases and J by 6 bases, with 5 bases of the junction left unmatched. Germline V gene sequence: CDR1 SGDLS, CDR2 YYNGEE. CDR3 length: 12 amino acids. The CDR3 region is CASQTGVNGYTF. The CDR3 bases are TGTGCCAGCCAGACAGGGGTCAATGGCTACACCTTC.

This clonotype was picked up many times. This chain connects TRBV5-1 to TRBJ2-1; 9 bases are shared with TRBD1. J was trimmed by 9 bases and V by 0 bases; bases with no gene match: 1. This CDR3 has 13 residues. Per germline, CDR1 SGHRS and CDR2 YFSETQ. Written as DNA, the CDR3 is TGCGCCAGCAGCTTGGCGACAGGGGGTGAGCAGTTCTTC. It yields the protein CASSLATGGEQFF.

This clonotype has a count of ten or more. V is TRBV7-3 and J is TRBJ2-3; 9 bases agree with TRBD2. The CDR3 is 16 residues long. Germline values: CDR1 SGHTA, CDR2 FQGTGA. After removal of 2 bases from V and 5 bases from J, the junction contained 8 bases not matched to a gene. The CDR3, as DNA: TGTGCCAGCAGCTTACAGGCGGGGGGGCCGAGAGATACGCAGTATTTT. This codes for CASSLQAGGPRDTQYF.

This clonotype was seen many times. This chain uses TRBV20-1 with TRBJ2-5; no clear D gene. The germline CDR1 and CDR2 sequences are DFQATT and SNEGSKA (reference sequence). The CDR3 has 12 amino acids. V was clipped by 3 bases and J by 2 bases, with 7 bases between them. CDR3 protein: CSASPEQETQYF. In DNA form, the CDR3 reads TGCAGTGCTAGCCCCGAACAAGAGACCCAGTACTTC.

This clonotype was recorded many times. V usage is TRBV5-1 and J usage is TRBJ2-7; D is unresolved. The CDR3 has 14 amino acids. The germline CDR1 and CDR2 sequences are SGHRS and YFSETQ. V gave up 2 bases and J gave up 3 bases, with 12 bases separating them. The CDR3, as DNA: TGCGCCAGCAGCTTTCGGCTGGAAAGCTACGAGCAGTACTTC. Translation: CASSFRLESYEQYF.

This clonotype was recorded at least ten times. The CDR3 DNA follows: TGTGCCAGCAGCCAAGAAGCCCTAGCGGGCGGCTACAATGAGCAGTTCTTC. Translated: CASSQEALAGGYNEQFF. V usage is TRBV4-2 and J usage is TRBJ2-1; 8 bases agree with TRBD2. Germline trimming cut 0 bases from V and 3 bases from J; bases unmatched to any gene: 7. Germline CDR1 LGHNA, CDR2 YNFKEQ. The CDR3 is made up of 17 amino acids.

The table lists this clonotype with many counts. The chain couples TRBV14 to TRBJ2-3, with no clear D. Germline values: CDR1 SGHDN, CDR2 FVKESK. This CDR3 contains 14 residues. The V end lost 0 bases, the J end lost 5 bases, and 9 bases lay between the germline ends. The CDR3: CASSQDPLKDTQYF. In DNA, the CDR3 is TGTGCCAGCAGCCAAGATCCCCTTAAAGATACGCAGTATTTT.

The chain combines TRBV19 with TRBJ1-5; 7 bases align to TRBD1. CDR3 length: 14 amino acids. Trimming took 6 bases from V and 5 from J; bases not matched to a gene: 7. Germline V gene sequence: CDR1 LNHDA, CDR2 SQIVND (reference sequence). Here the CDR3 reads CASRQGIGHQPQHF. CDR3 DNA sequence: TGTGCCAGTAGACAGGGGATTGGCCATCAGCCCCAGCATTTT. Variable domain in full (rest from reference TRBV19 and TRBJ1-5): DGGITQSPKYLFRKEGQNVTLSCEQNLNHDAMYWYRQDPGQGLRLIYYSQIVNDFQKGDIAEGYSVSREKKESFPLTVTSAQKNPTAFYLCASRQGIGHQPQHFGDGTRLSIL.